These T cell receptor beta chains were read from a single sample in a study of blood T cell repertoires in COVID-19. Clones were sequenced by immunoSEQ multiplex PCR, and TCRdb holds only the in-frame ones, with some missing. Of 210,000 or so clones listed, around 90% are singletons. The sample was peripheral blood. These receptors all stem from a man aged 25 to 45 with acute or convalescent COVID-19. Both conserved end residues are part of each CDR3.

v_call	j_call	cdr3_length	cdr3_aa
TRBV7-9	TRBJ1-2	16	CASSGSRGQGNYGYTF
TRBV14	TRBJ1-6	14	CASSQVGAQGPLHF
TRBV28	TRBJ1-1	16	CASSKQLTGTGGLAFF
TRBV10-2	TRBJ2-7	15	CASSEPGQGVGEQYF
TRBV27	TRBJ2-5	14	CASSPRQGVETQYF
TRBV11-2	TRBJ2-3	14	CASRTQGLTDTQYF
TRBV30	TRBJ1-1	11	CAWRADLGAFF
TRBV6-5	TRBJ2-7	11	CASSPTNEQYF
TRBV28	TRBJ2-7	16	CASSLHLAGLSYEQYF
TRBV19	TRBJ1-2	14	CASSSPGTAYGYTF
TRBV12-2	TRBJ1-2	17	CATPHTSWTGFDYGYTF
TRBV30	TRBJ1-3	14	CAWSWTEPPSTIYF
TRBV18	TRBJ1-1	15	CASSPSPDRGTEAFF
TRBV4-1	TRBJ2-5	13	CASSLTYPETQYF
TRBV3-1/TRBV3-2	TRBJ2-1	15	CASSQLRQLLLEQFF
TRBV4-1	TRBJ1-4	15	CASSQDSGYIEKLFF
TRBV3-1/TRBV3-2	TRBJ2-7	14	CASSTGKFWGEQYF
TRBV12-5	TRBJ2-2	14	CASGRDSNTGELFF
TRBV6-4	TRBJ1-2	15	CASTPRPGSDYGYTF
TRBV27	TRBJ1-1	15	CASSSGQGGHTEAFF
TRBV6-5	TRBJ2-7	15	CASSYVGGDTYEQYF
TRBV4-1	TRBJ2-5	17	CASSQDPGTGSKETQYF
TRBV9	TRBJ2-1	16	CASSVGLAGGYNEQFF
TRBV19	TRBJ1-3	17	CASSSQSGQSSGNTIYF
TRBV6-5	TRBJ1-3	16	CASSYSFRGTGNTIYF
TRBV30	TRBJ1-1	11	CAWSVLGQGFF
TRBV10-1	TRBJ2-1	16	CASSGGASGSLNEQFF
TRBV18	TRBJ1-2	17	CASSPRETGAPNYGYTF
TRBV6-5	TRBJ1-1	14	CASRVGQTNTEAFF
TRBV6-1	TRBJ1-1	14	CASSELTLTGVAFF
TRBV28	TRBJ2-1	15	CASSLSWQEGHEQFF
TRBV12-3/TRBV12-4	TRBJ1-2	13	CASRKGQKYGYTF
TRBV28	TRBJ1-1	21	CASSPIRDRGGSGGSYTEAFF
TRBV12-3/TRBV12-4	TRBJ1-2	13	CASTPDRNYGYTF
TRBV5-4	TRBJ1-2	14	CASSLRQGFYGYTF
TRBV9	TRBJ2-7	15	CASSVDRGSSYEQYF